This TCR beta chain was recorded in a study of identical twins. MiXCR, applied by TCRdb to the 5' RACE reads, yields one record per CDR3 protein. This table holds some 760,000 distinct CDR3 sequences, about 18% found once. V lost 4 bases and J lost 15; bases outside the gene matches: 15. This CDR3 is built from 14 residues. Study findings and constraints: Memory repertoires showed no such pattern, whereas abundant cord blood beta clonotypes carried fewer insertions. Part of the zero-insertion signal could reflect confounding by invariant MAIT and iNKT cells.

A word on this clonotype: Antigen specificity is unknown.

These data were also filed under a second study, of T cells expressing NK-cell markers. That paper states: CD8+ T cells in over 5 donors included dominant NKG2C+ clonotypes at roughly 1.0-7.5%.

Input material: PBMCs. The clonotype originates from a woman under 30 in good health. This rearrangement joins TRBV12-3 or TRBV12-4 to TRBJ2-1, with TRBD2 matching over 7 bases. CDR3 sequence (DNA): TGTGCCAGCAGTTACAGGACTAGTTCTCGGCTGGGGTTCTTC. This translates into CASSYRTSSRLGFF.